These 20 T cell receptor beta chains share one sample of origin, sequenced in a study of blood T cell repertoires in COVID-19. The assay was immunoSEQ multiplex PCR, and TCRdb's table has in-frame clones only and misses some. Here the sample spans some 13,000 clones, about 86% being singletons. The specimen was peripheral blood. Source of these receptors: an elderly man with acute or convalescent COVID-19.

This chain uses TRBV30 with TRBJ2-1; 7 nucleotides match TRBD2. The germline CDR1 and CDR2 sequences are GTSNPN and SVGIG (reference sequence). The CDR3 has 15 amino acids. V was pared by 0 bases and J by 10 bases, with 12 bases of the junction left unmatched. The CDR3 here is CAWSVLLAKGSEQFF. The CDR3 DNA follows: TGTGCCTGGAGTGTGTTACTAGCGAAGGGTTCCGAGCAGTTCTTC.

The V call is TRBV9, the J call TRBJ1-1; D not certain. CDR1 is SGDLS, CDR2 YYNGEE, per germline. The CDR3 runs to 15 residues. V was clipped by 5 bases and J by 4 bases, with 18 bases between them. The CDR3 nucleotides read TGTGCCAGCAGGGCTTTCGGGGAGTGGGGCACTGAAGCTTTCTTT. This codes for CASRAFGEWGTEAFF.

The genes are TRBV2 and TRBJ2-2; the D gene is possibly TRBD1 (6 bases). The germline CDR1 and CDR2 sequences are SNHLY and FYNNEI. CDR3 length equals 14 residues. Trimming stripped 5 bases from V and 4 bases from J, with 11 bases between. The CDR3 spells CASSPRDITGELFF. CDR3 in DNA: TGTGCCAGCAGTCCCAGGGACATCACCGGGGAGCTGTTTTTT.

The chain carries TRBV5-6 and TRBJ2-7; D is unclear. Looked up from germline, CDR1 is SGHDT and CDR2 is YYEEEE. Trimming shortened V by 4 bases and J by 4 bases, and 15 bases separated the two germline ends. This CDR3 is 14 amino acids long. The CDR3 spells CASSTAPGAYEQYF. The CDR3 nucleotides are TGTGCCAGCAGCACTGCCCCCGGAGCGTACGAGCAGTACTTC.

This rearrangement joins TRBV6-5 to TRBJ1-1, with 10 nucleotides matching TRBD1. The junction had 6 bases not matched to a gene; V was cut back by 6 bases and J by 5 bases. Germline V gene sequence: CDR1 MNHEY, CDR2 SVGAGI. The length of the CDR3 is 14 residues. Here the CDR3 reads CASRVGQGKTEAFF. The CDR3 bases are TGTGCCAGCAGGGTGGGACAGGGGAAAACTGAAGCTTTCTTT.

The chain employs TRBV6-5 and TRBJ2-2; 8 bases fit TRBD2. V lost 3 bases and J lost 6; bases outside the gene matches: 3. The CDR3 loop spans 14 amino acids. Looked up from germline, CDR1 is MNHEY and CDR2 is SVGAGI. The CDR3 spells CASSYDGRAGELFF. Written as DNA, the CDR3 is TGTGCCAGCAGTTATGACGGGAGGGCCGGGGAGCTGTTTTTT.

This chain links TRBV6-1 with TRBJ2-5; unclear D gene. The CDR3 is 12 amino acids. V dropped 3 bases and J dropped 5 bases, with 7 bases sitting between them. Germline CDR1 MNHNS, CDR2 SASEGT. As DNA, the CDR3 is TGTGCCAGCAGTGACACTTGGGAGACCCAGTACTTC. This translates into CASSDTWETQYF.

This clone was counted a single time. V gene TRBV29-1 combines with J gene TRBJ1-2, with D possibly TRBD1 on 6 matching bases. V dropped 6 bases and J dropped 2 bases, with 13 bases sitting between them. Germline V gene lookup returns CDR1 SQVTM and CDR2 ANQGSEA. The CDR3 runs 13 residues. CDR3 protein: CSVEGQTNYGYTF. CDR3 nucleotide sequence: TGCAGCGTAGAGGGACAAACCAACTATGGCTACACCTTC.

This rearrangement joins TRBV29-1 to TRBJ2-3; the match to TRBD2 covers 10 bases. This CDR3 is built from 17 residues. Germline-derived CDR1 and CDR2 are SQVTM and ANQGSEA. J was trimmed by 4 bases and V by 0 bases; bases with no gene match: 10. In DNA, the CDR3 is TGCAGCGTTGAAGATCGGGAGCGGGGGGGCTCCCCAGATACGCAGTATTTT. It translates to CSVEDRERGGSPDTQYF.

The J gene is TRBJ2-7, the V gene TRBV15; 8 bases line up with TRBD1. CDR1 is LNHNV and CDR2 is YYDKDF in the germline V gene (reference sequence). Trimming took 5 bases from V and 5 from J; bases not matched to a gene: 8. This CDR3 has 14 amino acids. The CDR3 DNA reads TGTGCCACCAGCCTGGGACAGGCGGACGACGAGCAGTACTTC. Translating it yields CATSLGQADDEQYF.

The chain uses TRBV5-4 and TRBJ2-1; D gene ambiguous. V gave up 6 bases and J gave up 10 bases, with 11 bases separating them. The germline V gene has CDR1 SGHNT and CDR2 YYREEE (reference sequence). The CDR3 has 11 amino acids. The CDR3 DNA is TGTGCCAGCACCGCTGGCACCGAGCAGTTCTTC. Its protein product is CASTAGTEQFF.

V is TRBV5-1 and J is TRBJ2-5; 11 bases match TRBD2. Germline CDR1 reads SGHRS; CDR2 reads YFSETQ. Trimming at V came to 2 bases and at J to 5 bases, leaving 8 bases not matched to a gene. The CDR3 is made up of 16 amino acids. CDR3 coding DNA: TGCGCCAGCAGCTTTAGCGGGAGGGCCGAGATGGAGACCCAGTACTTC. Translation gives CASSFSGRAEMETQYF.

The CDR3 DNA is TGTGCCAGCAGCCCCCGACAGGGGAACACTGAAGCTTTCTTT. Encoded protein: CASSPRQGNTEAFF. The chain has TRBV7-9 and TRBJ1-1, with 7 bases aligning to TRBD1. V lost 5 bases to trimming and J lost 1 base; unmatched junction nucleotides: 4. Germline V gene sequence: CDR1 SEHNR, CDR2 FQNEAQ (reference sequence). The CDR3 loop spans 14 amino acids.

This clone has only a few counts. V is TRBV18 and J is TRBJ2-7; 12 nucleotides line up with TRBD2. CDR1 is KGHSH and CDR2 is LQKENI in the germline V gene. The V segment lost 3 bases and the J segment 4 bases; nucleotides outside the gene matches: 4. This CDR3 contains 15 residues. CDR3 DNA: TGTGCCAGCTCACCGACTAGCGGGAGAAGTTACGAGCAGTACTTC. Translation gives CASSPTSGRSYEQYF. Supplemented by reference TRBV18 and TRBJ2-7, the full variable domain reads NAGVMQNPRHLVRRRGQEARLRCSPMKGHSHVYWYRQLPEEGLKFMVYLQKENIIDESGMPKERFSAEFPKEGPSILRIQQVVRGDSAAYFCASSPTSGRSYEQYFGPGTRLTVT.

CDR3 sequence reads: CASCPLGSGRAETQYF. CDR3 nucleotides: TGTGCCAGCTGCCCACTGGGTAGCGGGAGGGCAGAGACCCAGTACTTC. The chain combines TRBV27 with TRBJ2-5, with 11 bases aligning to TRBD2. The CDR3 covers 16 residues. Germline-derived CDR1 and CDR2 are MNHEY and SMNVEV (reference sequence). V lost 8 bases, J lost 4 bases, and 12 bases stayed unmatched.

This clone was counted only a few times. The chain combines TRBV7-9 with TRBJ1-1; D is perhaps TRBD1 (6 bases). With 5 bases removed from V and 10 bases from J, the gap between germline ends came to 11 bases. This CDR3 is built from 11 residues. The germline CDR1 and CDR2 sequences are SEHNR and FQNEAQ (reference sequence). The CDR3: CASSLDRIAFF. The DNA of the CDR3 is TGTGCCAGCAGCCTAGACAGGATAGCTTTCTTT. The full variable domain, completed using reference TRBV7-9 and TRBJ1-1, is DTGVSQNPRHKITKRGQNVTFRCDPISEHNRLYWYRQTLGQGPEFLTYFQNEAQLEKSRLLSDRFSAERPKGSFSTLEIQRTEQGDSAMYLCASSLDRIAFFGQGTRLTVV.

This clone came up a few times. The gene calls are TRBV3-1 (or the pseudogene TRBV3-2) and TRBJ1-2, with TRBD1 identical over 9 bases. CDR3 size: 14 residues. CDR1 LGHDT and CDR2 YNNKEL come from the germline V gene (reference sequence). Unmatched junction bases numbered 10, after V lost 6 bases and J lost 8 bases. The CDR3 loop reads CASSRPGTGNGYTF. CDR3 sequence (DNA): TGTGCCAGCAGTCGTCCCGGGACAGGGAACGGCTACACCTTC.

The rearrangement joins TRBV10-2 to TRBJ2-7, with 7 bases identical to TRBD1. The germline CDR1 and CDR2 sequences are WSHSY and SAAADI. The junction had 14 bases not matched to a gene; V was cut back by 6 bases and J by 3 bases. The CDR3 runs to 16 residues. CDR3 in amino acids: CASSGIATGAVYEQYF. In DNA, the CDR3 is TGCGCCAGCAGCGGTATCGCAACAGGGGCGGTCTACGAGCAGTACTTC.

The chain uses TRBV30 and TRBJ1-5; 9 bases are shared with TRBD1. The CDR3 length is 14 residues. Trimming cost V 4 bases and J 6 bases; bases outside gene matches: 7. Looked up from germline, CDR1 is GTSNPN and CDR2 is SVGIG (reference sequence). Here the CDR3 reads CAWKKGTGSQPQHF. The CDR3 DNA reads TGTGCCTGGAAAAAAGGGACAGGGTCTCAGCCCCAGCATTTT. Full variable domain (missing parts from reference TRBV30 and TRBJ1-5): SQTIHQWPATLVQPVGSPLSLECTVEGTSNPNLYWYRQAAGRGLQLLFYSVGIGQISSEVPQNLSASRPQDRQFILSSKKLLLSDSGFYLCAWKKGTGSQPQHFGDGTRLSIL.

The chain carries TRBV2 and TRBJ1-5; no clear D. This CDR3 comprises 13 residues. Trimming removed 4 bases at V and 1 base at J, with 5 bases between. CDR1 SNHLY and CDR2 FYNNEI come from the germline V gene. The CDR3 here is CASSGESNQPQHF. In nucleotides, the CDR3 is TGTGCCAGCAGTGGGGAGAGCAATCAGCCCCAGCATTTT. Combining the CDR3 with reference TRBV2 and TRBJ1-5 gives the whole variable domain EPEVTQTPSHQVTQMGQEVILRCVPISNHLYFYWYRQILGQKVEFLVSFYNNEISEKSEIFDDQFSVERPDGSNFTLKIRSTKLEDSAMYFCASSGESNQPQHFGDGTRLSIL.